This TCR beta chain was sequenced for a study of spatial heterogeneity in lung cancer. The CDR3 runs to 16 residues. Germline CDR1 reads MNHEY; CDR2 reads SVGEGT. V shed 4 bases and J 3 bases; nucleotides not matched to a gene: 8. TCRdb re-called the 5' RACE reads through MiXCR, storing one row per CDR3 protein. The sample includes around 21,000 distinct CDR3 sequences, about 4.5% of them seen just once. General study points: Estimates put coverage of tumor T cells roughly 6.9% for alpha and 13% for beta chains. Mutation counts in tumors were tracked by counts of expanded intratumoral alpha and beta TCRs.

This clonotype was picked up a small number of times. The target antigen is unknown. Time point defined: sample taken at primary tumor resection. Donors were some 72 untreated early-stage non-small cell lung cancer patients. Unsorted tumor, nontumor lung tissue or cryopreserved PBMC supplied the whole RNA. The chain uses TRBV6-2 or TRBV6-3 and TRBJ2-3, with TRBD1 matching 9 bases. The receptor was derived from a male donor with early-stage non-small cell lung cancer. Specimen: lung tumor tissue, collected at surgery. The CDR3 sequence is CASSFTGTGRTDTQYF. CDR3 sequence (DNA): TGTGCCAGCAGTTTTACCGGGACAGGGAGAACAGATACGCAGTATTTT.